This T cell receptor beta chain is from a study of regulatory T cells in long-lasting Graves disease. Study-wide results and caveats: It is possible that accuracy was reduced by the small size of the sample. Among samples with persistent disease, TRBV28, TRBJ1-2 and TRBJ2-5 were favored.

The sample holds many counts of this clonotype. Its cognate antigen is unknown. Combining iRepertoire HTBI primers with Arm-PCR of CDR3 regions, the authors built TCR beta libraries. MiXCR, applied by TCRdb to the multiplex PCR reads, yields one record per CDR3 protein. Among around 250,000 distinct CDR3 sequences, approximately 20% were seen once, and the ten largest hold around 15%. Germline V gene sequence: CDR1 SGHTA, CDR2 FQGNSA. J gave up 11 bases and V 5 bases, and 15 bases lay outside the gene matches. There are 17 residues in the CDR3. This sample's time point: newly diagnosed GD, antithyroid drugs for less than 3 months. Extracted PBMC RNA gave rise to the TCR library. The same data also contributed to another study, on T cells in Graves' hyperthyroidism and ophthalmopathy. This second study says: Stable hyperthyroidism was told apart from ophthalmopathy by a model built on 13 V-J features.

This clonotype was obtained from a woman aged 25 to 39 with Graves disease. This material consisted of peripheral blood mononuclear cells (PBMCs), taken at new diagnosis, from a patient treated with antithyroid drugs. V usage is TRBV7-2 and J usage is TRBJ2-1; 13 bases are a match to TRBD2. CDR3 sequence (DNA): TGTGCCAGCAGCCAGGGACTAGCGGGATCAAGGGTAGGCAAGCAGTTCTTC. It is translated as CASSQGLAGSRVGKQFF.